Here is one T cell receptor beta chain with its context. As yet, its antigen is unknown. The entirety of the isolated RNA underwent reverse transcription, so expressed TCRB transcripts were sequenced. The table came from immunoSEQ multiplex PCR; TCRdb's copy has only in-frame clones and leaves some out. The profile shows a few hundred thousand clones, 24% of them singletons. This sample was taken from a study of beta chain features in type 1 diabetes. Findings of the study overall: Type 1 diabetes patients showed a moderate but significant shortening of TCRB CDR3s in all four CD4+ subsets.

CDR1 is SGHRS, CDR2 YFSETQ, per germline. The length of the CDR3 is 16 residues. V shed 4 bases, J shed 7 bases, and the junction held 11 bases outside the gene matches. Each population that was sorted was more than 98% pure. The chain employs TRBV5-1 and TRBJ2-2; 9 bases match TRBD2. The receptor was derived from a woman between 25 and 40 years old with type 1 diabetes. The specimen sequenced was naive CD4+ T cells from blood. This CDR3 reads CASSPGLAGGDGELFF. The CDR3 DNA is TGCGCCAGCAGCCCGGGACTAGCAGGTGGAGACGGGGAGCTGTTTTTT.